The present entry profiles one T cell receptor (beta chain) with its context. No antigen is known for it. The record originates from a study of OX40 agonist ivuxolimab in advanced cancers. Study background: Subjects had a mean age of roughly 60 years, with a range of roughly 20 to 80; around 80% were male.

Findings of the study overall: No determination was made of the antigen specificity of the expanded peripheral T cells.

Produced via immunoSEQ multiplex PCR; TCRdb's table is partial and in-frame only. The sample yields around 70,000 clones, 85% seen once. The sample here was CD4+ or CD8+ T cells sorted from blood, taken in a trial of the OX40 agonist ivuxolimab. The receptor's source is an adult with an advanced solid tumor such as melanoma, head and neck, liver or kidney cancer.

CDR3 DNA: TGTGCCAGCAGGGAGACCACCGGGGAGCTGTTTTTT. Its translation: CASRETTGELFF. The chain employs TRBV7-3 and TRBJ2-2; D is uncertain. This CDR3 region has 12 residues. Trimming took 6 bases from V and 4 from J, leaving 6 bases between them. Germline-derived CDR1 and CDR2 are SGHTA and FQGTGA.